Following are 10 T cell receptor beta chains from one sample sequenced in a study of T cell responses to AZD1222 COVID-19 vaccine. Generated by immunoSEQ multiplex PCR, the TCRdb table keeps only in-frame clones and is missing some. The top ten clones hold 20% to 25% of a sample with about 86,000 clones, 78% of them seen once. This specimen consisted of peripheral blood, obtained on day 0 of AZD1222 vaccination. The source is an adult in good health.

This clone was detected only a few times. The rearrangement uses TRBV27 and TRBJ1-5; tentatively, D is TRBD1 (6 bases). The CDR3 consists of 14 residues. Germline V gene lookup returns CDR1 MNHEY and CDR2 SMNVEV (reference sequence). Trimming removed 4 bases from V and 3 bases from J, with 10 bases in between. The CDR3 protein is CASSSDSYNQPQHF. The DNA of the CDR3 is TGTGCCAGCAGTTCGGACAGTTACAATCAGCCCCAGCATTTT.

CDR3 loop: CASSPPGSGANVLTF. In nucleotides, the CDR3 is TGTGCCAGCTCACCACCGGGTTCTGGGGCCAACGTCCTGACTTTC. V gene TRBV18 combines with J gene TRBJ2-6, with D unclear. The length of the CDR3 is 15 residues. CDR1 KGHSH and CDR2 LQKENI come from the germline V gene. The V gene lost 0 bases and the J gene lost 1 base, with 4 bases spanning the gap.

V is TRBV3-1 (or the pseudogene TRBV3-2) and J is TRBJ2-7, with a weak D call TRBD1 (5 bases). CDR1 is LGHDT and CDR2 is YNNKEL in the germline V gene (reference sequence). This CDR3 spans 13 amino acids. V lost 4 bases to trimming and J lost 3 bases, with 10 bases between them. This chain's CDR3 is CASSRQGGYEQYF. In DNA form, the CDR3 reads TGTGCCAGCAGCCGCCAGGGCGGCTACGAGCAGTACTTC.

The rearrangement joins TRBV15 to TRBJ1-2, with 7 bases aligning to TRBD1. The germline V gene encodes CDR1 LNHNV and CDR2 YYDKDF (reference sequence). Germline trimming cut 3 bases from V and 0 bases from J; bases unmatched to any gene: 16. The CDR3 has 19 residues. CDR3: CATSSLPPERTGANYGYTF. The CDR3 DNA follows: TGTGCCACCAGCAGTCTCCCTCCCGAAAGGACAGGAGCTAACTATGGCTACACCTTC.

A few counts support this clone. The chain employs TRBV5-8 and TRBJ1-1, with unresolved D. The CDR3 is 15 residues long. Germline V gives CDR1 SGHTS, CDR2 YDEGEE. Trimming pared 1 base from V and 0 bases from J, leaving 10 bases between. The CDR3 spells CASSLRQNMNTEAFF. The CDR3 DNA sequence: TGTGCCAGCAGCTTGAGGCAGAACATGAACACTGAAGCTTTCTTT.

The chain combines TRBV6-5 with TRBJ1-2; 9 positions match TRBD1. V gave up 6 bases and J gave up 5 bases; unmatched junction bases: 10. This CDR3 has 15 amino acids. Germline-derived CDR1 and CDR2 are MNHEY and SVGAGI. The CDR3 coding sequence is TGTGCCAGCAGCCTAGGGGGACAGGGAAAATATGGCTACACCTTC. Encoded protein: CASSLGGQGKYGYTF.

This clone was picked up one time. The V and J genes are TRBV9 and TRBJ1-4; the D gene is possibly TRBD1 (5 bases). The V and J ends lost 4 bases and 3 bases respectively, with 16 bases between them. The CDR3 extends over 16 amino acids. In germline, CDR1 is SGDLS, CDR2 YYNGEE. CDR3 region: CASSTGTAQSNEKLFF. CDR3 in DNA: TGTGCCAGCAGCACGGGGACGGCCCAGTCTAATGAAAAACTGTTTTTT.

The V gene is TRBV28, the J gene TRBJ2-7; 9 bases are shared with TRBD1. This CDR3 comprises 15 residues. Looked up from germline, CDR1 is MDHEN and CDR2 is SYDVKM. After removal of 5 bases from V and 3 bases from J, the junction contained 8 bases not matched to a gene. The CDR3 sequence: CASSATGTGIYEQYF. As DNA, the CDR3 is TGTGCCAGCAGTGCCACCGGGACAGGGATCTACGAGCAGTACTTC.

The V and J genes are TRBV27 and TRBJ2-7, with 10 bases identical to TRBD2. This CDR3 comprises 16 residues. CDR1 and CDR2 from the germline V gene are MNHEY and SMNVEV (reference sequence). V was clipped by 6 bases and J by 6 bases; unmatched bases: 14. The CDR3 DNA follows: TGTGCCAGCAGGTTGCCTAGCGGGAGAGAACGAGTCGAGCAGTACTTC. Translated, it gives CASRLPSGRERVEQYF.

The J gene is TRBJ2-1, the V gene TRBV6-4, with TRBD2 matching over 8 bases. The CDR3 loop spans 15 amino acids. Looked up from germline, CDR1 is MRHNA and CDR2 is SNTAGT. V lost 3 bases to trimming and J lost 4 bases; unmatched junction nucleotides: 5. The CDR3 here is CASSEETSVYNEQFF. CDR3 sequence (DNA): TGTGCCAGCAGTGAAGAGACTAGCGTATACAATGAGCAGTTCTTC.